This TCR beta chain came from a study of T cells in localized non-small cell lung cancer. Study observations and caveats: Uninvolved adjacent lung had more T cell clonality than any other tissue, topping tumor. Only one tumor region was sequenced, so heterogeneity remains possible.

Regarding this clone: What it binds is not known.

V shed 5 bases, J shed 3 bases, and the junction held 6 bases outside the gene matches. The CDR3 loop spans 15 amino acids. The germline V gene has CDR1 MDHEN and CDR2 SYDVKM. Sequenced by immunoSEQ multiplex PCR; TCRdb stores in-frame clones only, minus some. The repertoire holds 100,000 to 150,000 clones, with roughly 90% as singletons. Sequenced material: peripheral blood, taken before any cancer treatment. The rearrangement links TRBV28 to TRBJ2-7, with 11 nucleotides matching TRBD2. This TCR derives from a female donor at least 60 years old with stage I lung adenocarcinoma. The CDR3 sequence: CASSPALAGGYEQYF. CDR3 sequence (DNA): TGTGCCAGCAGTCCGGCCCTAGCGGGAGGCTACGAGCAGTACTTC.